Listed below are T cell receptor beta chains from one sample, sequenced in a study of blood T cell repertoires in COVID-19. Method: immunoSEQ multiplex PCR; TCRdb's copy keeps in-frame clones and lacks some. Among some 180,000 clones listed, 80% were seen once. The sample taken for sequencing was PBMCs or T cells enriched from blood (not recorded which). All receptors derive from a man between 60 and 70 years old who had been exposed to COVID-19. CDR3s include the opening cysteine and the closing phenylalanine or tryptophan. A D gene is named only where the DNA matches it firmly.

TRBV4-3,TRBJ1-2,NA,CASSQDLYGANYGYTF
TRBV14,TRBJ2-3,TRBD2,CASSQVPSGLPPTDTQYF
TRBV9,TRBJ2-1,TRBD1,CASSVIQGAGEQFF
TRBV5-1,TRBJ2-2,TRBD1,CASSSYKTGGGGELFF
TRBV3-1/TRBV3-2,TRBJ2-1,TRBD2,CASSHLTSGRPYEQFF
TRBV19,TRBJ1-1,NA,CASQGWGDTEAFF
TRBV5-1,TRBJ2-3,NA,CASSLGSTDTQYF
TRBV7-8,TRBJ2-7,NA,CASSSPAVEQYF
TRBV5-1,TRBJ1-2,NA,CASSLVSGQPLYGYTF
TRBV10-3,TRBJ1-1,NA,CATGGETEAFF
TRBV19,TRBJ2-3,NA,CASRTGLGSLDTQYF
TRBV5-1,TRBJ2-1,TRBD2,CASSFKSGSGYNEQFF
TRBV10-1,TRBJ2-1,TRBD2,CASLAGEPKDNEQFF
TRBV28,TRBJ2-4,TRBD2,CASIDAGGLNIQYF
TRBV4-3,TRBJ1-1,NA,CASSQSRGTEAFF